The 16 T cell receptor beta chains given below trace back to one sample, sequenced in a study of T-cell reconstitution after alpha-beta-depleted transplantation in children. Preparing the TCRbeta library involved the use of unique molecular identifiers. TCRdb independently ran MiXCR on the PCR reads; one entry per CDR3 protein. The sample has just under 350,000 distinct CDR3 sequences, 16% seen once. The sample in question was PBMCs, mostly from graft donor cells, obtained 360 days after TCRalphabeta/CD19-depleted stem cell transplant. The receptors were gathered from a male patient between 2 and 10 years old who had a stem cell transplant for acute lymphoblastic leukemia, so the T cells may come from the graft donor.

This clonotype was detected a few times. V gene TRBV25-1 combines with J gene TRBJ2-1; 8 bases agree with TRBD2. Germline loops: CDR1 MGHDK, CDR2 SYGVNS. The junction had 7 bases not matched to a gene; V was cut back by 3 bases and J by 6 bases. The CDR3 totals 15 residues. The CDR3 nucleotides are TGTGCCAGCAGTGATCCGGGACTAGGTATCAATGAGCAGTTCTTC. Translation: CASSDPGLGINEQFF.

This clonotype was detected many times. The chain is built from TRBV4-1 and TRBJ2-7, with TRBD1 as a possible D gene (6 bases). Trimming took off 3 bases at V and 2 bases at J, with 11 bases between the two ends. This CDR3 region has 14 residues. From germline, CDR1 is MGHRA and CDR2 YSYEKL. CDR3 sequence reads: CASSQDRFPYEQYF. DNA for the CDR3: TGCGCCAGCAGCCAGGACAGATTTCCCTACGAGCAGTACTTC.

This clonotype has a handful of counts. This chain joins TRBV5-8 and TRBJ2-3; perhaps TRBD1 as D (6 bases). CDR1 SGHTS and CDR2 YDEGEE come from the germline V gene. The germline V and J ends were trimmed by 3 bases and 0 bases, with 14 bases remaining between them. The CDR3 consists of 16 residues. DNA for the CDR3: TGTGCCAGCAGCTCGGGACAACCACTTAGCACAGATACGCAGTATTTT. As protein: CASSSGQPLSTDTQYF.

The chain joins TRBV15 to TRBJ2-7, with D possibly called TRBD1 or TRBD2 (6 bases each). The CDR3 is 16 amino acids. Germline CDR1 and CDR2: LNHNV and YYDKDF (reference sequence). Trimming pared 1 base from V and 2 bases from J, leaving 15 bases between. CDR3 protein: CATSRAYHGGTYEQYF. The CDR3 DNA reads TGTGCCACCAGCAGAGCCTACCACGGGGGCACCTACGAGCAGTACTTC.

The genes are TRBV18 and TRBJ2-6; D remains unclear. This CDR3 region has 17 residues. The germline V and J ends were trimmed by 1 base and 4 bases, with 14 bases remaining between them. From germline, CDR1 is KGHSH and CDR2 LQKENI. The CDR3 region is CASSPLSGRLGANVLTF. CDR3 sequence (DNA): TGTGCCAGCTCACCACTGTCAGGCCGTCTAGGGGCCAACGTCCTGACTTTC.

The CDR3 reads CASSGLTGQQEKLFF. In nucleotides, the CDR3 is TGTGCCAGCAGCGGCCTGACAGGGCAACAGGAAAAACTGTTTTTT. The chain recombines TRBV7-8 with TRBJ1-4, with 7 nucleotides matching TRBD1. The CDR3 loop spans 15 amino acids. The trim removed 5 bases at V and 8 bases at J, leaving 11 bases unmatched. Germline loops: CDR1 SGHVS, CDR2 FQNEAQ.

About this clonotype itself: Its ends do not fully match the called genes, so a read error is possible. The rearrangement uses TRBV4-2 and TRBJ2-5; 8 nucleotides align to TRBD2. Germline CDR1 LGHNA, CDR2 YNFKEQ. This CDR3 has 16 amino acids. The CDR3 loop reads CASSQAGTSGQEAQYF. For the CDR3, the DNA is TGTGCCAGCAGCCAAGCTGGTACTAGCGGCCAAGAGGCCCAGTACTTC.

This clonotype was seen just once. The J gene is TRBJ2-3, the V gene TRBV29-1, with D perhaps TRBD1 (6 bases). Germline loops: CDR1 SQVTM, CDR2 ANQGSEA. The V gene lost 3 bases and the J gene lost 3 bases, with 10 bases spanning the gap. The CDR3 runs 13 residues. The CDR3, as DNA: TGCAGCGTTGACCAGGGGCGTACAGATACGCAGTATTTT. Translating it yields CSVDQGRTDTQYF.

The rearrangement links TRBV5-6 to TRBJ2-1; tentative D call: TRBD2 (5 bases). The CDR3 sequence is 15 residues long. The germline gives CDR1 SGHDT, CDR2 YYEEEE. V was pared by 0 bases and J by 6 bases, with 13 bases between. The CDR3 region is CASSLEAGEINEQFF. CDR3 nucleotide sequence: TGTGCCAGCAGCTTGGAAGCCGGGGAGATCAATGAGCAGTTCTTC.

This clonotype was recorded many times. V and J are TRBV11-2 and TRBJ2-7; D assignment may be TRBD1 or TRBD2 (6 bases each). The germline V gene encodes CDR1 SGHAT and CDR2 FQNNGV. V was clipped by 2 bases and J by 4 bases, with 21 bases between them. The CDR3 is made up of 17 amino acids. CDR3 sequence reads: CASSLYESRGGFYEQYF. DNA for the CDR3: TGTGCCAGCAGCTTATATGAATCGAGAGGGGGGTTTTACGAGCAGTACTTC.

This chain connects TRBV9 to TRBJ2-5; no firm D call. Germline V gene sequence: CDR1 SGDLS, CDR2 YYNGEE. V dropped 0 bases and J dropped 4 bases, with 16 bases sitting between them. This CDR3 is 16 amino acids long. CDR3 nucleotides: TGTGCCAGCAGCGTAGCTGCACGGACGACGGGAGAGACCCAGTACTTC. Its translation is CASSVAARTTGETQYF.

In DNA form, the CDR3 reads TGCGCCAGCAGCTTGGATGGCGGGATGGCCCCAGATACGCAGTATTTT. Its translation: CASSLDGGMAPDTQYF. The chain links TRBV5-1 to TRBJ2-3, with D tentatively TRBD2 (6 bases). CDR3 size: 16 residues. Germline loops: CDR1 SGHRS, CDR2 YFSETQ. Trimming shortened V by 0 bases and J by 4 bases, and 15 bases separated the two germline ends. Supplemented by reference TRBV5-1 and TRBJ2-3, the full variable domain reads KAGVTQTPRYLIKTRGQQVTLSCSPISGHRSVSWYQQTPGQGLQFLFEYFSETQRNKGNFPGRFSGRQFSNSRSEMNVSTLELGDSALYLCASSLDGGMAPDTQYFGPGTRLTVL.

The chain carries TRBV7-8 and TRBJ1-1, with 7 bases identical to TRBD1. Germline loops: CDR1 SGHVS, CDR2 FQNEAQ. This CDR3 has 17 amino acids. V dropped 5 bases and J dropped 6; count of bases not matched to a gene: 18. CDR3 nucleotides: TGTGCCAGCAGCCCCTTCAGGACAGGAGGGGTGGTGCCTGAAGCTTTCTTT. Translating gives CASSPFRTGGVVPEAFF.

This sequence joins TRBV10-3 and TRBJ1-2, with D possibly matching TRBD1 (6 bases). Germline lookup yields CDR1 ENHRY and CDR2 SYGVKD. This CDR3 comprises 14 residues. Trimming took 10 bases from V and 4 from J, leaving 19 bases between them. As DNA, the CDR3 is TGTGCCAGCGGACAGCCGCCTTTAGCCTATGGCTACACCTTC. Amino acid sequence: CASGQPPLAYGYTF.

This clonotype appeared a few times. The V call is TRBV27, the J call TRBJ2-3; 8 positions agree with TRBD1. Germline trimming cut 1 base from V and 5 bases from J; bases unmatched to any gene: 8. Germline V lookup: CDR1 MNHEY, CDR2 SMNVEV (reference sequence). The CDR3 has 16 residues. CDR3 sequence (DNA): TGTGCCAGCAGTTTATTCTCAGGGGGCTATGTAGATACGCAGTATTTT. The encoded protein is CASSLFSGGYVDTQYF.

This chain links TRBV20-1 with TRBJ2-2; D unresolved. The V gene's germline CDR1 is DFQATT and CDR2 SNEGSKA (reference sequence). Deletions cut 0 bases from V and 4 bases from J, with 9 bases between. The CDR3 runs to 14 residues. CDR3 protein: CSARDLGGTGELFF. The CDR3 DNA sequence: TGCAGTGCTAGAGATCTGGGTGGCACCGGGGAGCTGTTTTTT.